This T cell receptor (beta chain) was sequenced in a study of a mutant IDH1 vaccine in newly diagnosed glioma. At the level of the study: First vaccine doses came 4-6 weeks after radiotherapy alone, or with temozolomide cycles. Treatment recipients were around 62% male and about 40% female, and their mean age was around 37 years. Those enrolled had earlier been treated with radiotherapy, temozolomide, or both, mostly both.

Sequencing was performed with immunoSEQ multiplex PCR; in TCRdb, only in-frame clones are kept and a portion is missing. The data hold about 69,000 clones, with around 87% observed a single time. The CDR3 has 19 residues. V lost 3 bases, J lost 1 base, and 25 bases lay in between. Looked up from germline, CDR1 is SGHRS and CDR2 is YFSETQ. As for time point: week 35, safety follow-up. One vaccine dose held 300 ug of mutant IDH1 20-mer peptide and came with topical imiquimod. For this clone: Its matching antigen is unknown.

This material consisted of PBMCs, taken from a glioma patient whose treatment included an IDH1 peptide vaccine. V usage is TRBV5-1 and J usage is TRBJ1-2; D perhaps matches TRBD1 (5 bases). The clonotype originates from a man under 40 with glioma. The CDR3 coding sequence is TGCGCCAGCAGCTCAACATACCCGGGGGGAAGGGACGTTAACTATGGCTACACCTTC. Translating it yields CASSSTYPGGRDVNYGYTF.